The source of this T cell receptor beta chain is a study of identical twins (dated by TCRdb to about 2016). Context from the whole study: TCR alpha and beta repertoires from monozygotic twins, unrelated adults of various ages and cord blood were deep-sequenced to test whether fetal clonotypes persist. To rule out contamination, replicate twin experiments were performed at different times with different library preparation protocols.

Library preparation employed 5' RACE. Sequencing was carried out with an Illumina HiSeq 2000. Template switching added a universal primer binding site, and the final cDNA carried a unique molecular identifier that allowed TCR cDNA molecules to be counted accurately. Specific primers in the conserved constant-segment region were used to synthesize first-strand cDNA for the TCR alpha and beta chains. To control for contamination, each cDNA library was double barcoded with a SMART-Mk sample barcode plus Illumina barcodes. TruSeq adapter sequences, together with Illumina sample barcodes, were added in two successive PCR steps. TCR alpha and beta cDNA libraries were sequenced on the Illumina HiSeq platform with custom primers. Concerning the study's data processing: MiGEC processed the raw reads to extract unique molecular identifiers, while MiXCR was used to determine the CDR3 positions. Recombination models were inferred per individual with the repgenHMM and IGoR tools using an EM algorithm. Shared clonotypes were analyzed with the tcR package in R, and sharing was normalized by the product of cloneset sizes. To study raw recombination free of thymic and clonal selection effects, out-of-frame nonproductive sequences were analyzed. TCRdb trimmed public reads at Q25 via fastp, called clones via MiXCR and kept in-frame beta chains. Rows are unified per CDR3 protein, each entry keeping the most common DNA and genes. The V and J calls here are based on TCRdb, not the publication. The sample has roughly 1,500,000 distinct CDR3 sequences on record, less than 35% of them singletons. The ten largest clonotypes hold 0.27% of the sample.

Every donor in the study was a healthy Caucasian. The full study reports these points: Because the same donors could not be followed over many years, the conclusions depended on cross-sectional statistical analysis. Compared with coincidental sharing between unrelated individuals, out-of-frame TCR alpha sequences shared between twins had an excess of sequences with low generation probability. Excess twin sharing in beta out-of-frame sequences was weaker because fewer shared sequences lowered the signal-to-noise ratio. Invariant T cells such as MAIT and iNKT could partly confound zero-insertion analyses, though diverse VJ usage argued against this for most clonotypes. In monozygotic twins, out-of-frame TCR alpha sharing was systematically underestimated by recombination models, although the models agreed with sharing between unrelated individuals. Fewer insertions were carried by abundant cord blood beta clonotypes; a weaker similar trend was observed in young adult naive repertoires, while no such trend was observed in memory repertoires.

The CDR3 contains 15 residues, cysteine and phenylalanine counted. Only the CDR3 part of the read is kept: 45 bases, read in frame from the first base. The germline V gene supplies CDR1 SGHDT and CDR2 YYEEEE. V is shortened by 1 base, J by 6 bases, and the region joining them spans 15 bases. A word on this clonotype: Its binding antigen is unknown. Base qualities are not at hand, and no much larger clone is one base apart.

Sample: cord blood. The receptor's source is a newborn girl in good health. The chain links TRBV5-6 with TRBJ2-3, and TRBD1 may be the D gene, going by 7 matching bases. Read as DNA, the sequence is TGTGCCAGCAGCTTGCATGACAGGGAGGAGGATACGCAGTATTTT. The resulting protein is CASSLHDREEDTQYF.